Reported below is one T cell receptor (beta chain). This clone's antigen is unknown. The sample holds no much larger clone one base away, and base qualities are not on file. The time point label, as the study defines it: about 28 days (+/-7) after the second vaccine dose. Because spike-specific TCR depth and breadth did not differ between the two schedules, AZD1222 recipients who got a second dose at roughly 4 weeks were pooled with those who got a second dose at roughly 12 weeks. Vaccinee samples came from UK trials COV001 and COV002, including a single-blind randomized controlled phase 2/3 trial of AZD1222 (ChAdOx1 nCoV-19) in healthy adults. For TCRbeta chain sequencing, PBMC samples were collected from trial participants at day 0 and at day 28 after the second dose. This sample stems from a study of T cell responses to AZD1222 COVID-19 vaccine (dated by TCRdb to about 2021). The study in broad terms: A total of approximately 250 trial participants underwent TCR sequencing, of whom approximately 200 had received two doses of AZD1222 and about 26 had received two doses of the MenACWY control vaccine. Trial participants were enrolled into age subgroups of 18-55, 56-69 and 70-plus years, which contained 148, 28 and 57 TCR-sequenced participants, respectively. Points the paper makes about the study in general: Because no day 14 peak-response samples were available, repertoires were characterized only after the peak T cell response. Epitopes outside the regions mutated in the B.1.351 and B.1.1.7 variants were reportedly recognized by nearly half of the unique spike-specific TCRs. A significant rise in spike-specific TCR breadth and depth was observed after two AZD1222 doses relative to day 0 and relative to MenACWY recipients. CD4 TCRs associated with the vaccine covered the entire spike protein, and the dominant responses were in regions 160-218 and 743-854. In the small 56-69-year group, the increase in depth fell short of significance, most likely because of low power. Conclusions about previously exposed vaccinees are limited, since just six or seven AZD1222 recipients were seropositive for SARS-CoV-2 at baseline. Participants were mostly white British, with more females than males. The authors suggested clonal diversity may have been underestimated.

The CDR3 regions of human TCRbeta chains were analyzed by immunosequencing. As for the original processing: Repertoire TCRs were checked for matches against a reference library of SARS-CoV-2-specific TCRs that had been generated using the MIRA antigen-specificity platform. Breadth meant the fraction of unique TCRs that were SARS-CoV-2-associated, whereas depth meant the fraction of total T cells that were SARS-CoV-2-associated. Each spike-specific TCR was assigned to its reactive spike region and to a CD4 or CD8 class using the MIRA data. Log10-transformed breadth and depth values were compared by one-way ANOVA with Sidak's multiple comparisons tests. TCRdb re-hosts the immuneACCESS table, in-frame sequences only. Its copies lack some clones; in the studies checked, an unresolved V gene accounts for under half of them, and the cause for the rest is not known. V and J calls plus clone size are reproduced from that table; the DNA served to infer D and trimming. The sample table lists about 140,000 clones, approximately 86% of them with a count of one. The ten largest clones add up to approximately 5.4% of the sample.

This clonotype was obtained from an adult who received the AZD1222 COVID-19 vaccine. The sequences come from peripheral blood, collected 28 days after the second AZD1222 dose.

The CDR3 sequence is CAWSSWATGLYEQYF. The nucleotides read TGTGCCTGGAGTTCTTGGGCGACAGGACTCTACGAGCAGTACTTC. The chain employs TRBV30 and TRBJ2-7; TRBD1 might be the D gene, on 6 matching bases. According to the germline V gene (reference sequence), CDR1 reads GTSNPN and CDR2 reads SVGIG. At the junction V is shortened by 2 bases and J by 3 bases, with 17 bases in between. The CDR3, cysteine through phenylalanine, is 15 amino acids long. Kept here is only the CDR3 DNA, which spans 45 bases and is read in frame from base 1. This CDR3, with the reference TRBV30 and TRBJ2-7 proteins standing in past its ends, gives the full variable domain SQTIHQWPATLVQPVGSPLSLECTVEGTSNPNLYWYRQAAGRGLQLLFYSVGIGQISSEVPQNLSASRPQDRQFILSSKKLLLSDSGFYLCAWSSWATGLYEQYFGPGTRLTVT.